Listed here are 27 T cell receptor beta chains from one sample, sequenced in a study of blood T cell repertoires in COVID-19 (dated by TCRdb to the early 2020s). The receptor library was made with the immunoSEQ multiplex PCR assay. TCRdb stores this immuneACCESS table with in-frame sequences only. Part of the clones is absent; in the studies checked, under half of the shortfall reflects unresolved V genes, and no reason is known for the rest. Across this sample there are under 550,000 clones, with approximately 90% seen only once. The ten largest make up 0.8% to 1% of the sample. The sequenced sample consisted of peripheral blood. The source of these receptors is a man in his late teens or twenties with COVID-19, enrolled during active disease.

CDR3 loop: CASSLGQGAEPQHF. CDR3 coding DNA: TGTGCCAGCAGCTTAGGACAGGGGGCAGAGCCCCAGCATTTT. J is TRBJ1-5 and V is TRBV7-9; TRBD1 agrees at 10 bases. Losses at the gene ends were 1 base for V and 8 bases for J; bases not matched to a gene: 2. Germline values: CDR1 SEHNR, CDR2 FQNEAQ (reference sequence). The CDR3 totals 14 residues.

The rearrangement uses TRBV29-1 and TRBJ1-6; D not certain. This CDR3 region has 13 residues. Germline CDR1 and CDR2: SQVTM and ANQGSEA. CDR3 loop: CSLLVSYNSPLHF. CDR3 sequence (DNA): TGCAGTCTCTTAGTCTCCTATAATTCACCCCTCCACTTT.

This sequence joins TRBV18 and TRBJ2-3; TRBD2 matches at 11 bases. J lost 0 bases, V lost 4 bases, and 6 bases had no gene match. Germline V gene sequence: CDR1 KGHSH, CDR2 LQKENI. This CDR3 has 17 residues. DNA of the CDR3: TGTGCCAGCTCACGGGCCCGGACTAGCGGGAGCACAGATACGCAGTATTTT. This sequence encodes CASSRARTSGSTDTQYF.

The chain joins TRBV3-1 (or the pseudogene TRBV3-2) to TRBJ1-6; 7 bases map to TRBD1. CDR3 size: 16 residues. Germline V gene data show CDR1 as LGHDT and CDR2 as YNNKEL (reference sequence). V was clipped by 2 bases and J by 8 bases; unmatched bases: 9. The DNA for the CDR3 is TGTGCCAGCAGCCAAAAAGCGACAGGGTATGATTCACCCCTCCACTTT. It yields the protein CASSQKATGYDSPLHF.

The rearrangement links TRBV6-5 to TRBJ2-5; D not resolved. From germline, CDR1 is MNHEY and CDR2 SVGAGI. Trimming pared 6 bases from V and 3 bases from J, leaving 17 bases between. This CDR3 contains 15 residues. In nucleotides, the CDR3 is TGTGCCAGCAGGGAGAGGAGTTTCCGTGAAGAGACCCAGTACTTC. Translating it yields CASRERSFREETQYF.

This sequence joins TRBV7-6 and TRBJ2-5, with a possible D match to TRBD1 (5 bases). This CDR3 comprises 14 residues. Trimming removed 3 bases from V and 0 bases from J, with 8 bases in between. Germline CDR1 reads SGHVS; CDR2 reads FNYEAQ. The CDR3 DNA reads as TGTGCCAGCAGCTTGCAACAGGACCAAGAGACCCAGTACTTC. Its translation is CASSLQQDQETQYF.

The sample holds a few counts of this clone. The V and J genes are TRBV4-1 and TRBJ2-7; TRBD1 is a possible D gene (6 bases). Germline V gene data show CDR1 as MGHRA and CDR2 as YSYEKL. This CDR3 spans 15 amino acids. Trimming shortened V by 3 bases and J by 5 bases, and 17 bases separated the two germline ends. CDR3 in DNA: TGCGCCAGCAGCCATTCGACAGGAGGTGACGACGAGCAGTACTTC. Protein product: CASSHSTGGDDEQYF.

The CDR3 DNA is TGTGCCAGCACACACAGGGGTGCGCACCAGGAAAAACTGTTTTTT. Protein product: CASTHRGAHQEKLFF. The gene calls are TRBV28 and TRBJ1-4; 7 nucleotides agree with TRBD1. The CDR3 runs 15 residues. CDR1 is MDHEN and CDR2 is SYDVKM in the germline V gene. V gave up 7 bases and J gave up 8 bases; unmatched junction bases: 13. The full variable domain, with the rest looked up from reference TRBV28 and TRBJ1-4, is DVKVTQSSRYLVKRTGEKVFLECVQDMDHENMFWYRQDPGLGLRLIYFSYDVKMKEKGDIPEGYSVSREKKERFSLILESASTNQTSMYLCASTHRGAHQEKLFFGSGTQLSVL.

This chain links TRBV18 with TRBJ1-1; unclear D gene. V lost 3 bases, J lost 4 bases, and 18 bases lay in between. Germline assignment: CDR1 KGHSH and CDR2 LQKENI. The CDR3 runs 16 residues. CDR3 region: CASSPPGLREVTEAFF. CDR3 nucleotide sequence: TGTGCCAGCTCACCCCCGGGCCTACGGGAGGTCACTGAAGCTTTCTTT.

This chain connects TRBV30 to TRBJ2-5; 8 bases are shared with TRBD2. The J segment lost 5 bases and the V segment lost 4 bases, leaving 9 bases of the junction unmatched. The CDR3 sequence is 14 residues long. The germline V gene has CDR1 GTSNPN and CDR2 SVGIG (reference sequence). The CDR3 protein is CAWNPGRGVETQYF. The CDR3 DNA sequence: TGTGCCTGGAACCCCGGGCGGGGGGTTGAGACCCAGTACTTC.

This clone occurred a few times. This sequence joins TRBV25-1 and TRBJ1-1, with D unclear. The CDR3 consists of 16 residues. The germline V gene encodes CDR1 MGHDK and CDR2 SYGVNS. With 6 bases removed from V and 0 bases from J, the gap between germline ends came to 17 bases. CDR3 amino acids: CASSENTPAMNTEAFF. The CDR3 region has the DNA TGTGCCAGCAGCGAAAATACCCCCGCGATGAACACTGAAGCTTTCTTT.

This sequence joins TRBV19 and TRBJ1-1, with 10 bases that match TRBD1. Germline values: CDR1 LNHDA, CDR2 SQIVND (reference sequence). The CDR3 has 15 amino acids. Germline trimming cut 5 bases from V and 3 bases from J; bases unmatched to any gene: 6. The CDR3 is CASSSRTGGDTEAFF. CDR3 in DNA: TGTGCCAGTAGTTCACGGACAGGGGGTGACACTGAAGCTTTCTTT.

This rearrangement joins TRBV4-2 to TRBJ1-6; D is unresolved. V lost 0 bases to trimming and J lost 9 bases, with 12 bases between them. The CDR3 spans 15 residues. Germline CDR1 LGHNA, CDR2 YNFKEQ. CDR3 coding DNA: TGTGCCAGCAGCCAAGAGACGGGTTCGGGTTCACCCCTCCACTTT. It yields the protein CASSQETGSGSPLHF.

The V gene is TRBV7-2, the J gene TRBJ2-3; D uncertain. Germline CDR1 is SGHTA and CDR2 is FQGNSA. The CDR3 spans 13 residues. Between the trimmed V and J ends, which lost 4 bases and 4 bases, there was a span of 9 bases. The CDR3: CASSSLTADTQYF. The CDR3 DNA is TGTGCCAGCAGCTCCCTAACAGCAGATACGCAGTATTTT.

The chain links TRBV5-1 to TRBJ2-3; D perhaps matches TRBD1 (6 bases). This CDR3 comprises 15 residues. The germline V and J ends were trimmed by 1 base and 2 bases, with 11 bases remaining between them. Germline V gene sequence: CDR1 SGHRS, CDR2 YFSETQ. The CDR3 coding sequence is TGCGCCAGCAGCTTGTTGGGGGCGCTCACAGATACGCAGTATTTT. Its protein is CASSLLGALTDTQYF. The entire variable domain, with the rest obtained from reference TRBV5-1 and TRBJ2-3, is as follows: KAGVTQTPRYLIKTRGQQVTLSCSPISGHRSVSWYQQTPGQGLQFLFEYFSETQRNKGNFPGRFSGRQFSNSRSEMNVSTLELGDSALYLCASSLLGALTDTQYFGPGTRLTVL.

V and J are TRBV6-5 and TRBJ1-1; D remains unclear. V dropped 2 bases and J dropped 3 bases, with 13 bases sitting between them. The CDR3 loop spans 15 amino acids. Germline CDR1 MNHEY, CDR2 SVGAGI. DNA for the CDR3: TGTGCCAGCAGTTACGTTGGCCGCTCCTACACTGAAGCTTTCTTT. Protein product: CASSYVGRSYTEAFF.

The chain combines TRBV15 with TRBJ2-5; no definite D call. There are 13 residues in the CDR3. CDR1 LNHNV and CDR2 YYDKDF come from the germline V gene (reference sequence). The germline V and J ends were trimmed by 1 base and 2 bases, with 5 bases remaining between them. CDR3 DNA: TGTGCCACCAGCAGAGTCAGACAAGAGACCCAGTACTTC. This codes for CATSRVRQETQYF.

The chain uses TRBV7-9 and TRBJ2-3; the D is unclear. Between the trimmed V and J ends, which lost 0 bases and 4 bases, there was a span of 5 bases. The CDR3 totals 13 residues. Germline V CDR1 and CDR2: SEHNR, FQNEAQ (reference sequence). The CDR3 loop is CASSLAASDTQYF. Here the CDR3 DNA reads TGTGCCAGCAGCTTAGCAGCGTCAGATACGCAGTATTTT.

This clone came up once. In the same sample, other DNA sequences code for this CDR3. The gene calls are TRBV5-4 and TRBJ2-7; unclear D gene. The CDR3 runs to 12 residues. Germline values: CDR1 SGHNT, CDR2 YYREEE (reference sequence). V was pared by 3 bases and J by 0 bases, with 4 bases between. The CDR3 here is CASSSSSYEQYF. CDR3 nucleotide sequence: TGTGCCAGCAGCTCCAGCTCCTACGAGCAGTACTTC.

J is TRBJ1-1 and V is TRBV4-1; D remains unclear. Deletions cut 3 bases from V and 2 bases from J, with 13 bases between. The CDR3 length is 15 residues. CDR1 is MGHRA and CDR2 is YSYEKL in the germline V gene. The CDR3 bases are TGCGCCAGCAGCCAGGAAGCGACGGGAAACACTGAAGCTTTCTTT. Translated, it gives CASSQEATGNTEAFF.

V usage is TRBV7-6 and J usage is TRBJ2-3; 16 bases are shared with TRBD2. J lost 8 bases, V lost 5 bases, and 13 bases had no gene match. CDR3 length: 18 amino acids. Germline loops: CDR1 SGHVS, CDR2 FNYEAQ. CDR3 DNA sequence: TGTGCCAGCAGCAGGACGCCCGGGACTAGCGGGAGGGTCGCTACGCAGTATTTT. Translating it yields CASSRTPGTSGRVATQYF. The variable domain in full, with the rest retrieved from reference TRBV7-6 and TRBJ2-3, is GAGVSQSPRYKVTKRGQDVALRCDPISGHVSLYWYRQALGQGPEFLTYFNYEAQQDKSGLPNDRFSAERPEGSISTLTIQRTEQRDSAMYRCASSRTPGTSGRVATQYFGPGTRLTVL.

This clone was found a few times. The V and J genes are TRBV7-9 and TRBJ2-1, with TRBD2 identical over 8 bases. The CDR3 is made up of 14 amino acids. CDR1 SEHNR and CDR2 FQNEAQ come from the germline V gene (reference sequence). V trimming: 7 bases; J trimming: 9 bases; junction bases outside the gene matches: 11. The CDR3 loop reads CASTERERSPEQFF. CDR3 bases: TGTGCCAGCACAGAGCGGGAGAGGTCTCCTGAGCAGTTCTTC.

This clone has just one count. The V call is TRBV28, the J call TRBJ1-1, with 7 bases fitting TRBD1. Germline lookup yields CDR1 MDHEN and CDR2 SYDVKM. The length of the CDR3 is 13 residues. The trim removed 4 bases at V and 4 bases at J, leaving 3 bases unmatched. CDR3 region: CASSYTGATEAFF. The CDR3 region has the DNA TGTGCCAGCAGTTATACAGGGGCCACTGAAGCTTTCTTT.

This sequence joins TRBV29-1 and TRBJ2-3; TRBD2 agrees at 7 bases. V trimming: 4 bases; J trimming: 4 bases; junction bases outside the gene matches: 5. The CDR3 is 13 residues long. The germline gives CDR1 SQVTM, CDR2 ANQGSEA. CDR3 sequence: CSVGGRASDTQYF. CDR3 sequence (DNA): TGCAGCGTTGGTGGGAGGGCATCAGATACGCAGTATTTT.

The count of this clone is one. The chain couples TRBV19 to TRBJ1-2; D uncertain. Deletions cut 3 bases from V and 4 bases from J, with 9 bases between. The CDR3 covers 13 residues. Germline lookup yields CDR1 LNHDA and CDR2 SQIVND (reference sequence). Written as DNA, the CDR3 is TGTGCCAGTAGTATGGAGGGTTTCTATGGCTACACCTTC. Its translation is CASSMEGFYGYTF.

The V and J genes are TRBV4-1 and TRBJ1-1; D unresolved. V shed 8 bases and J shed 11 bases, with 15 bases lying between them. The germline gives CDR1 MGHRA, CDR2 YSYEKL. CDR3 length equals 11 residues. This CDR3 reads CASSNDLRAFF. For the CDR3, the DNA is TGCGCCAGCTCAAATGACCTGAGGGCTTTCTTT.

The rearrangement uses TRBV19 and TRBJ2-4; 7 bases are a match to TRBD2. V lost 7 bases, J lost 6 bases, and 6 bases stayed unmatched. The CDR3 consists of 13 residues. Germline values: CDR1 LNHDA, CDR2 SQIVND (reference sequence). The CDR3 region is CASNGGEGNIQYF. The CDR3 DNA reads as TGTGCCAGTAATGGGGGGGAGGGAAACATTCAGTACTTC.